A single sample is the source of the 24 T cell receptor beta chains below, sequenced in a study of regulatory T cells in long-lasting Graves disease. The time point denotes: persistent/refractory GD, antithyroid drugs over 5 years with positive TRAb. PBMC-derived RNA was used for the TCR library. Building the TCR beta libraries relied on iRepertoire HTBI primers, and CDR3 regions underwent Arm-PCR. MiXCR, applied by TCRdb to the multiplex PCR reads, yields one record per CDR3 protein. This sample has 400,000 to 500,000 distinct CDR3 sequences; 20% to 25% occur once, and the top ten carry around 7%. The sample consisted of peripheral blood mononuclear cells (PBMCs), taken when the disease was refractory, from a patient treated with antithyroid drugs. Source of these receptors: a female donor with Graves disease.

The rearrangement links TRBV28 to TRBJ1-1, with TRBD1 matching 9 bases. Germline CDR1 MDHEN, CDR2 SYDVKM. The CDR3 is made up of 18 amino acids. Trimming cost V 4 bases and J 0 bases; bases outside gene matches: 12. CDR3 DNA sequence: TGTGCCAGCAGTTACATTCTCACAGGGGGCATCTTGAACACTGAAGCTTTCTTT. Amino acids: CASSYILTGGILNTEAFF.

CDR3 amino acids: CASSGGLVQNTEAFF. The CDR3 DNA is TGTGCCAGCAGTGGCGGACTTGTGCAAAACACTGAAGCTTTCTTT. The V call is TRBV6-2 or TRBV6-3, the J call TRBJ1-1; D remains ambiguous. The CDR3 covers 15 residues. Germline V gives CDR1 MNHEY, CDR2 SVGEGT. Trimming removed 5 bases at V and 2 bases at J, with 15 bases between.

The chain couples TRBV19 to TRBJ2-3; no definite D call. Per germline, CDR1 LNHDA and CDR2 SQIVND (reference sequence). This CDR3 contains 14 residues. Deletions cut 3 bases from V and 6 bases from J, with 13 bases between. CDR3 DNA: TGTGCCAGTAGTATTCGGCCTAACACGGATACGCAGTATTTT. Translating gives CASSIRPNTDTQYF.

The CDR3 protein is CASSLDQGRTEAFF. CDR3 sequence (DNA): TGTGCCAGCAGCTTAGATCAGGGGCGGACTGAAGCTTTCTTT. The chain joins TRBV7-9 to TRBJ1-1; possibly TRBD1 for D (6 bases). CDR1 is SEHNR, CDR2 FQNEAQ, per germline (reference sequence). V was clipped by 1 base and J by 5 bases, with 11 bases between them. The CDR3 sequence is 14 residues long.

This clonotype was seen more than once but under ten times. The chain is built from TRBV24-1 and TRBJ2-2, with 7 bases lining up with TRBD1. The germline gives CDR1 KGHDR, CDR2 SFDVKD. The CDR3 has 15 amino acids. After removal of 7 bases from V and 2 bases from J, the junction contained 6 bases not matched to a gene. CDR3 coding DNA: TGTGCCACCAGATCGGGACAGACAAACACCGGGGAGCTGTTTTTT. Protein product: CATRSGQTNTGELFF.

For this clonotype: A clone one base away is much larger, so this may be a read error. Because the CDR3 is missing its conserved closing phenylalanine or tryptophan, this is likely a read error. The rearrangement uses TRBV5-1 and TRBJ1-1; D perhaps matches TRBD1 (5 bases). The CDR3 totals 14 residues. In germline, CDR1 is SGHRS, CDR2 YFSETQ. Trimming removed 6 bases at V and 5 bases at J, with 17 bases between. CDR3 nucleotides: TGCGCCAGCAATTTGCGAGGGGATAGGACTGAAGCTTTCTCT. Amino acids: CASNLRGDRTEAFS.

This sequence joins TRBV19 and TRBJ1-4; 9 bases are shared with TRBD1. CDR3 length equals 16 residues. Looked up from germline, CDR1 is LNHDA and CDR2 is SQIVND (reference sequence). The trim removed 5 bases at V and 7 bases at J, leaving 11 bases unmatched. The CDR3 nucleotides are TGTGCCAGTAGTGGACCTGAAGGGACAGGGCGTGAAAAACTGTTTTTT. Its translation: CASSGPEGTGREKLFF. Using reference TRBV19 and TRBJ1-4 for the parts outside the CDR3, the full variable domain is DGGITQSPKYLFRKEGQNVTLSCEQNLNHDAMYWYRQDPGQGLRLIYYSQIVNDFQKGDIAEGYSVSREKKESFPLTVTSAQKNPTAFYLCASSGPEGTGREKLFFGSGTQLSVL.

In its sample, this clonotype was seen many times. The gene calls are TRBV28 and TRBJ2-7; D gene unclear. V was clipped by 5 bases and J by 3 bases, with 11 bases between them. Germline V gene sequence: CDR1 MDHEN, CDR2 SYDVKM. The CDR3 contains 13 residues. The CDR3 sequence is CASSVIGDYEQYF. CDR3 bases: TGTGCCAGCAGTGTGATTGGGGACTACGAGCAGTACTTC.

This clonotype came up many times. The chain joins TRBV28 to TRBJ1-4; 10 positions match TRBD1. J lost 1 base, V lost 5 bases, and 13 bases had no gene match. This CDR3 spans 19 amino acids. Germline V lookup: CDR1 MDHEN, CDR2 SYDVKM. The CDR3 DNA sequence: TGTGCCAGCAGTCCTCCGGGACAGGGGTATTGGGGAACTAATGAAAAACTGTTTTTT. Amino acid sequence: CASSPPGQGYWGTNEKLFF. The full variable domain, completed using reference TRBV28 and TRBJ1-4, is DVKVTQSSRYLVKRTGEKVFLECVQDMDHENMFWYRQDPGLGLRLIYFSYDVKMKEKGDIPEGYSVSREKKERFSLILESASTNQTSMYLCASSPPGQGYWGTNEKLFFGSGTQLSVL.

This clonotype showed up just a few times. The V gene is TRBV20-1, the J gene TRBJ2-2; no definite D call. CDR1 DFQATT and CDR2 SNEGSKA come from the germline V gene (reference sequence). Trimming stripped 6 bases from V and 4 bases from J, with 6 bases between. This CDR3 has 11 amino acids. The CDR3 DNA reads TGCAGTGCGGCCCGCACCGGGGAGCTGTTTTTT. It is translated as CSAARTGELFF.

The genes are TRBV19 and TRBJ1-4; 9 positions match TRBD1. Looked up from germline, CDR1 is LNHDA and CDR2 is SQIVND (reference sequence). The CDR3 loop spans 15 amino acids. Trimming removed 6 bases from V and 0 bases from J; junction bases left unmatched: 2. CDR3 DNA: TGTGCCAGTAGACAGGGGGCCGCAACTAATGAAAAACTGTTTTTT. Its protein product is CASRQGAATNEKLFF.

This clonotype was detected ten times or more. This chain uses TRBV28 with TRBJ1-2; no clear D gene. Looked up from germline, CDR1 is MDHEN and CDR2 is SYDVKM. The CDR3 spans 11 residues. The ends were cut back, 11 bases at V and 4 bases at J, with 11 bases in the middle. CDR3 coding DNA: TGTGCCCTAGGTGGAGGCTATGGCTACACCTTC. This encodes CALGGGYGYTF.

The CDR3: CASSEYDSRSREFF. CDR3 bases: TGTGCCAGCAGTGAATACGACAGCAGATCTAGGGAGTTCTTC. The chain is built from TRBV2 and TRBJ2-1, with D perhaps TRBD1 (5 bases). V was trimmed by 2 bases and J by 14 bases, leaving 19 bases between them. The CDR3 spans 14 residues. CDR1 SNHLY and CDR2 FYNNEI come from the germline V gene.

This clonotype was counted a few times. The chain uses TRBV12-3 or TRBV12-4 and TRBJ2-7; TRBD2 matches 10 bases. This CDR3 is 15 amino acids long. V lost 2 bases and J lost 5; bases outside the gene matches: 6. CDR3 coding DNA: TGTGCCAGCAGTTTACTAGCGGGAGAGCCCCACGAGCAGTACTTC. This sequence encodes CASSLLAGEPHEQYF.

This clonotype was seen repeatedly, ten times or more. The chain recombines TRBV20-1 with TRBJ1-4; 7 bases align to TRBD1. Looked up from germline, CDR1 is DFQATT and CDR2 is SNEGSKA (reference sequence). With 5 bases clipped from V and 7 bases from J, the junction kept 7 bases outside the gene matches. The CDR3 runs to 13 residues. The chain's CDR3 is CSAHRGVSEKLFF. The CDR3 DNA reads TGCAGTGCTCACAGGGGAGTCAGTGAAAAACTGTTTTTT.

The genes are TRBV30 and TRBJ2-7; D may correspond to TRBD1 or TRBD2 (5 bases each). This CDR3 comprises 15 residues. V lost 0 bases and J lost 5, with 17 bases in between. Germline values: CDR1 GTSNPN, CDR2 SVGIG (reference sequence). The CDR3: CAWSVGASLRDEQYF. The CDR3, as DNA: TGTGCCTGGAGTGTAGGGGCAAGCTTGAGGGACGAGCAGTACTTC.

This clonotype was counted ten times or more. The chain uses TRBV28 and TRBJ1-1; 7 bases are a match to TRBD1. This CDR3 region has 12 residues. Germline values: CDR1 MDHEN, CDR2 SYDVKM. V lost 4 bases to trimming and J lost 7 bases; unmatched junction nucleotides: 3. The CDR3 spells CASSWGQYEAFF. CDR3 bases: TGTGCCAGCAGTTGGGGACAGTATGAAGCTTTCTTT.

This clonotype was seen many times. The chain is built from TRBV6-1 and TRBJ2-7; D assignment may be TRBD1 or TRBD2 (5 bases each). Germline V gives CDR1 MNHNS, CDR2 SASEGT. V gave up 5 bases and J gave up 2 bases, with 19 bases separating them. The CDR3 covers 16 residues. The CDR3 nucleotides are TGTGCCAGCAGTCCAACCGACAGCGGCCGACCCTACGAGCAGTACTTC. It specifies CASSPTDSGRPYEQYF.

This clonotype has at least ten counts. The chain carries TRBV28 and TRBJ2-7; D is possibly TRBD1 or TRBD2 (6 bases each). Trimming cost V 3 bases and J 3 bases, with 15 bases left between them. There are 15 residues in the CDR3. Germline CDR1 is MDHEN and CDR2 is SYDVKM. The CDR3 region is CASSLEGEVGYEQYF. The CDR3 region has the DNA TGTGCCAGCAGTTTGGAGGGGGAGGTGGGCTACGAGCAGTACTTC.

This clonotype was seen repeatedly, ten times or more. The chain uses TRBV27 and TRBJ1-1, with 10 bases that match TRBD1. The ends lost 6 bases at V and 1 base at J; junction bases unmatched: 5. This CDR3 contains 15 residues. Looked up from germline, CDR1 is MNHEY and CDR2 is SMNVEV (reference sequence). The CDR3 sequence: CASSRDRGPNTEAFF. Here the CDR3 DNA reads TGTGCCAGCAGCCGTGACAGGGGGCCGAACACTGAAGCTTTCTTT.

V gene TRBV5-1 combines with J gene TRBJ1-2; D gene uncertain. Germline V CDR1 and CDR2: SGHRS, YFSETQ. This CDR3 has 12 residues. V lost 2 bases and J lost 8, with 10 bases in between. The CDR3 loop reads CASSLEREGYTF. In DNA form, the CDR3 reads TGCGCCAGCAGCTTAGAACGGGAGGGCTACACCTTC.

This rearrangement joins TRBV6-1 to TRBJ2-4; D tentatively reads TRBD1 or TRBD2 (5 bases each). With 6 bases removed from V and 4 bases from J, the gap between germline ends came to 19 bases. Germline V lookup: CDR1 MNHNS, CDR2 SASEGT. The CDR3 length is 16 residues. The DNA for the CDR3 is TGTGCCAGCAGACTAGGGACGCCGGTTCCAAAAAACATTCAGTACTTC. It is translated as CASRLGTPVPKNIQYF.

The chain couples TRBV5-6 to TRBJ2-7; D uncertain. The CDR3 covers 18 residues. Germline V gives CDR1 SGHDT, CDR2 YYEEEE. Trimming took off 1 base at V and 3 bases at J, with 23 bases between the two ends. In nucleotides, the CDR3 is TGTGCCAGCAGCTTGTGGGTCAGAGAGTTTTGGAGAAGCTACGAGCAGTACTTC. Translation gives CASSLWVREFWRSYEQYF.

This clonotype was detected many times. The chain combines TRBV27 with TRBJ1-1; D is possibly TRBD1 (5 bases). This CDR3 comprises 14 residues. CDR1 is MNHEY and CDR2 is SMNVEV in the germline V gene (reference sequence). V gave up 6 bases and J gave up 4 bases, with 15 bases separating them. The CDR3 sequence is CASRVQGGGTEAFF. In DNA form, the CDR3 reads TGTGCCAGCAGGGTTCAGGGCGGGGGCACTGAAGCTTTCTTT.